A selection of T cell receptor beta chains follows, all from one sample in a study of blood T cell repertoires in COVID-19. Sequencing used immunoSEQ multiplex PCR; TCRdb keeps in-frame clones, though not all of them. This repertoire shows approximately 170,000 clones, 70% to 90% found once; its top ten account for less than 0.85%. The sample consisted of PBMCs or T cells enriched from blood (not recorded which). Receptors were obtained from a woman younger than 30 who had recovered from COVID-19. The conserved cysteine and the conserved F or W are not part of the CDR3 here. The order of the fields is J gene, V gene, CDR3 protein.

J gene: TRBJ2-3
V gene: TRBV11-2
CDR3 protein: ASSPRTGGGRDTQY

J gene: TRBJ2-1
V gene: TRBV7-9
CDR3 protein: ASWGSEANEQF

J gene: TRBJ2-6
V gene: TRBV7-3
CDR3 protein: ASSLGTGLSGANVLT

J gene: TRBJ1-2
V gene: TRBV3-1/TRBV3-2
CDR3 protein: ASSQDPLTGGRNGYT

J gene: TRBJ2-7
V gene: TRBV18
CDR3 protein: ASSSLAVSSYEQY

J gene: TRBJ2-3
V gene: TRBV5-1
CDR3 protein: ASSLGPGGTDTQY

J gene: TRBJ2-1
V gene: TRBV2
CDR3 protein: ASRRLSKGGSSFHEQF

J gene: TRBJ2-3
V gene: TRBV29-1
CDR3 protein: SVEGLAGSDTQY

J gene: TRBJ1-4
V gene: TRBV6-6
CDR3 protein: ASREDRGASNEKLF

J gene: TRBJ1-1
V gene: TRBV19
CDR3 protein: ASSIGQWNTEAF

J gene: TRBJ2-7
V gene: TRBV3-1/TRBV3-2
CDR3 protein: ASSGEGATLRY

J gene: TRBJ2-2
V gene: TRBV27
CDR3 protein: ASSTENTGELF

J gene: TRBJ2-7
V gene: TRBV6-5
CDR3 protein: ASTKTGSYEQY

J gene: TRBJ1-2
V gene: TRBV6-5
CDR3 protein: ASSYFEGTDYGYT

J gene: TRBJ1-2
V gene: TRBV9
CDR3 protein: ASSSGTGNYGYT

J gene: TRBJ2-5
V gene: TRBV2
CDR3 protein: ASSVQRRVQETQY

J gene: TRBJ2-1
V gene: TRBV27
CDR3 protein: ASSFETSGRRSYNEQF

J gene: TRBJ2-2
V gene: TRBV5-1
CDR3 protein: ASSLDRGRSTGELF

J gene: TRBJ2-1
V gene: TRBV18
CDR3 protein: ASSPLSTSGRAGEQF

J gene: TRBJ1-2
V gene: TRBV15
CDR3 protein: ATSRSTYGYT

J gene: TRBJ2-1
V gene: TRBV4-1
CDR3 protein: ASSMRGGAGSYNEQF

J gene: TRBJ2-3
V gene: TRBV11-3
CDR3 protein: ASRGQSTDTQY

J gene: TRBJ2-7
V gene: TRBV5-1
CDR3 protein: ASSLAWGQPYEQY

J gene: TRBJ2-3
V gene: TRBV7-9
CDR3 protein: ASSLTVDTQY

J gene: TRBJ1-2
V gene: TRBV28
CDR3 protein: AIPGQGANYGYT

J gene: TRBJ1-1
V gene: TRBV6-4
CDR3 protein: ASSDSTGRSAF

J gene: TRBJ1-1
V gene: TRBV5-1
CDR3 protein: ASSFDRGNTEAF

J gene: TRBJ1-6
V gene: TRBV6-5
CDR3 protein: ASRPGELLNSPLH

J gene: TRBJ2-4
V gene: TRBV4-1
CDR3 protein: ASSQDVLAKNIQY

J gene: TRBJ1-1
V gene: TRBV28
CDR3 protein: ASLDKNTEAF

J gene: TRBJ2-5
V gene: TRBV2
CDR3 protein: ASSTRTSAVQETQY

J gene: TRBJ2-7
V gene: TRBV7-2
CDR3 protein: ASSTGIRLYEQY

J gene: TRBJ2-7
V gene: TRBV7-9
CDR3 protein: ASSATQDSWQY

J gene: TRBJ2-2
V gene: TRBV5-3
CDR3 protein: ARSNRTARKSSNTGELF

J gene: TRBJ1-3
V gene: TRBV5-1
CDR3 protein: ASSFTADSGNTIY

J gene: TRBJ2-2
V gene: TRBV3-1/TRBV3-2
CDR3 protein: ASNPGEVTGELF

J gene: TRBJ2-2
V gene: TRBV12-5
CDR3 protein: ASGLGLAGLTGELF

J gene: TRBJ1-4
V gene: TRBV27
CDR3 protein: ASSYQTGGNEKLF

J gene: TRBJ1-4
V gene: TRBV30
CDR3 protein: AWSARGGEKLF

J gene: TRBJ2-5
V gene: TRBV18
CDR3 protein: ASSAGQKETQY

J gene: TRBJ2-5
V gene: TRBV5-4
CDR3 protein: ASRSGTSGNNGETQY

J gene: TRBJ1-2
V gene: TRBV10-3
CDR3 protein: AISDSGGSGYT

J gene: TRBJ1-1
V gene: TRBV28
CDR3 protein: ASSMRGGVLGAF

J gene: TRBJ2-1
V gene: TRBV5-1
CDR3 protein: ASSLVTSGGAYNEQF

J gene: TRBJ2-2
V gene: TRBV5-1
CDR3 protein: ASSFNGLTGELF